This T cell receptor beta chain was recovered during a study of blood T cells in healthy people across ages. Donor samples were obtained from healthy Caucasian individuals from Russia, aged about 6 to 95. Ten milliliters of peripheral blood were drawn from each donor into EDTA-treated tubes. Extraction yielded at least 6 micrograms of total RNA per sample. Alongside a J-beta primer mix, a sample-barcoded 5' primer served in a second PCR lasting about 6 to 11 cycles. A template-switch adaptor that had 12 random nucleotides put a tag on each cDNA molecule. MiXCR was run by TCRdb on the 5' RACE reads, yielding one entry per CDR3 protein. The sample has hundreds of thousands of distinct CDR3 sequences, 35% to 40% seen once. Germline CDR1 ENHRY, CDR2 SYGVKD. The CDR3 has 12 residues.

Sequencing was performed on blood. The chain has TRBV10-3 and TRBJ2-7, with D unclear. The J call is uncertain, as TRBJ2-5 better fits the DNA end. This TCR was sampled from a man aged 18 to 29 in good health. The CDR3: CAIRSEEETQYF. CDR3 nucleotide sequence: TGTGCCATCAGGTCTGAAGAAGAGACCCAGTACTTC.